The 16 T cell receptor beta chains below were found in one sample sequenced in a study of cytomegalovirus exposure and HLA in healthy donors. Amplification used 60 Vbeta primers and 13 Jbeta primers. Produced via immunoSEQ multiplex PCR; TCRdb's table is partial and in-frame only. Here the sample spans some 130,000 clones, around 77% being singletons. Sequenced: PBMCs. The receptors derive from a man aged 25-40 years in good health.

The chain recombines TRBV6-1 with TRBJ1-5; TRBD1 aligns across 9 bases. V trimming: 3 bases; J trimming: 4 bases; junction bases outside the gene matches: 10. There are 17 residues in the CDR3. In germline, CDR1 is MNHNS, CDR2 SASEGT. DNA for the CDR3: TGTGCCAGCAGTGACGGACGACAGGGGGGGAGGAATCAGCCCCAGCATTTT. Translated: CASSDGRQGGRNQPQHF.

The V and J genes are TRBV7-9 and TRBJ2-3, with a weak D call TRBD1 (6 bases). The CDR3 runs to 15 residues. CDR1 and CDR2 from the germline V gene are SEHNR and FQNEAQ (reference sequence). V lost 6 bases to trimming and J lost 0 bases, with 13 bases between them. The CDR3 region is CASRPLGHSTDTQYF. The CDR3 region has the DNA TGTGCCAGCAGGCCCCTGGGACATAGCACAGATACGCAGTATTTT.

V gene TRBV28 combines with J gene TRBJ2-7, with TRBD1 matching over 10 bases. CDR3 length equals 15 residues. V lost 8 bases to trimming and J lost 2 bases; unmatched junction nucleotides: 9. Per germline, CDR1 MDHEN and CDR2 SYDVKM. CDR3 bases: TGTGCCAGCGCCTCCATCGGGACAGGGGCCTACGAGCAGTACTTC. This sequence encodes CASASIGTGAYEQYF. The full variable domain, completed using reference TRBV28 and TRBJ2-7, is DVKVTQSSRYLVKRTGEKVFLECVQDMDHENMFWYRQDPGLGLRLIYFSYDVKMKEKGDIPEGYSVSREKKERFSLILESASTNQTSMYLCASASIGTGAYEQYFGPGTRLTVT.

This chain connects TRBV5-3 to TRBJ2-1; D unresolved. TRBV5-3 is labeled an ORF, and its function is uncertain. The CDR3 is made up of 16 amino acids. The germline V and J ends were trimmed by 6 bases and 5 bases, with 21 bases remaining between them. The CDR3 protein is CARNYPPTPGNNEQFF. Here the CDR3 DNA reads TGTGCCAGAAATTACCCCCCCACGCCCGGTAACAATGAGCAGTTCTTC.

The chain employs TRBV2 and TRBJ1-1, with D possibly TRBD1 on 5 matching bases. The V end was cut by 7 bases, the J end by 4 bases, with 16 bases between. Germline values: CDR1 SNHLY, CDR2 FYNNEI. CDR3 length equals 14 residues. CDR3 bases: TGTGCCAGCACGTGGAGGGGTGGGAGCACTGAAGCTTTCTTT. Translating it yields CASTWRGGSTEAFF.

V gene TRBV6-5 combines with J gene TRBJ2-5; possible D gene TRBD2, 5 bases. CDR1 is MNHEY, CDR2 SVGAGI, per germline. The CDR3 is 11 residues long. V lost 6 bases to trimming and J lost 9 bases, with 11 bases between them. This chain's CDR3 is CASRGKAAQYF. The CDR3, as DNA: TGTGCCAGCAGGGGGAAAGCGGCCCAGTACTTC.

The chain combines TRBV18 with TRBJ2-3; the match to TRBD2 covers 14 bases. The CDR3 loop spans 17 amino acids. After removal of 8 bases from V and 1 base from J, the junction contained 8 bases not matched to a gene. CDR1 is KGHSH, CDR2 LQKENI, per germline. The CDR3 is CASRGTSGSVGTDTQYF. CDR3 nucleotide sequence: TGTGCCAGCCGAGGGACTAGCGGGAGTGTCGGCACAGATACGCAGTATTTT.

This clone was found once. Mismatch with germline at one junction end may stem from a read error. The chain has TRBV7-9 and TRBJ2-7, with 7 bases lining up with TRBD1. The germline gives CDR1 SEHNR, CDR2 FQNEAQ (reference sequence). This CDR3 has 12 amino acids. The CDR3 nucleotides are TGTTCCAGCAGCCGAAGACAGGGCCGGCAGTACTTC. Amino acid sequence: CSSSRRQGRQYF.

The CDR3 sequence is CASSPSGASNTGELFF. DNA of the CDR3: TGTGCCAGCAGTCCCAGCGGGGCTTCTAACACCGGGGAGCTGTTTTTT. The chain uses TRBV6-6 and TRBJ2-2; 7 nucleotides match TRBD2. Losses at the gene ends were 5 bases for V and 2 bases for J; bases not matched to a gene: 8. Per the germline V gene, CDR1 is MNHNY and CDR2 is SVGAGI (reference sequence). The CDR3 covers 16 residues.

This chain uses TRBV11-3 with TRBJ1-3; 8 bases match TRBD1. The length of the CDR3 is 15 residues. Germline trimming cut 5 bases from V and 4 bases from J; bases unmatched to any gene: 7. Germline V gene lookup returns CDR1 SGHNT and CDR2 YENEEA. CDR3 amino acids: CASSPSGQGGNTIYF. CDR3 coding DNA: TGTGCCAGCAGCCCAAGCGGACAGGGCGGAAACACCATATATTTT.

The chain has TRBV7-2 and TRBJ2-7; the D gene is possibly TRBD2 (6 bases). CDR1 and CDR2 from the germline V gene are SGHTA and FQGNSA. There are 13 residues in the CDR3. Trimming shortened V by 10 bases and J by 2 bases, and 15 bases separated the two germline ends. CDR3 amino acids: CATTGTSPYEQYF. DNA for the CDR3: TGTGCCACTACGGGGACTTCCCCCTACGAGCAGTACTTC.

The chain joins TRBV6-6 to TRBJ1-1, with D possibly matching TRBD1 (5 bases). This CDR3 has 13 amino acids. Per the germline V gene, CDR1 is MNHNY and CDR2 is SVGAGI (reference sequence). The V end was cut by 6 bases, the J end by 2 bases, with 10 bases between. The CDR3 spells CASSYGQNTEAFF. The DNA for the CDR3 is TGTGCCAGCAGCTACGGACAAAACACTGAAGCTTTCTTT.

The chain uses TRBV9 and TRBJ2-3; D ambiguous. V shed 3 bases and J shed 3 bases, with 8 bases lying between them. The germline V gene encodes CDR1 SGDLS and CDR2 YYNGEE. This CDR3 is 13 amino acids long. The CDR3 DNA reads as TGTGCCAGCAGCGGTAGCTTGACAGATACGCAGTATTTT. Its translation: CASSGSLTDTQYF. Looking up the rest from reference TRBV9 and TRBJ2-3 gives the full variable domain: DSGVTQTPKHLITATGQRVTLRCSPRSGDLSVYWYQQSLDQGLQFLIQYYNGEERAKGNILERFSAQQFPDLHSELNLSSLELGDSALYFCASSGSLTDTQYFGPGTRLTVL.

The chain employs TRBV13 and TRBJ2-7; D is uncertain. Germline CDR1 PRHDT, CDR2 FYEKMQ (reference sequence). Between the trimmed V and J ends, which lost 5 bases and 2 bases, there was a span of 13 bases. There are 14 residues in the CDR3. This CDR3 reads CASSPTGVTYEQYF. CDR3 coding DNA: TGTGCCAGCAGCCCAACCGGAGTTACCTACGAGCAGTACTTC.

This clone appeared once. Other DNA sequences in this specimen translate into the identical CDR3. The rearrangement joins TRBV7-9 to TRBJ1-5; 7 nucleotides line up with TRBD1. Losses at the gene ends were 4 bases for V and 4 bases for J; bases not matched to a gene: 1. Per the germline V gene, CDR1 is SEHNR and CDR2 is FQNEAQ (reference sequence). The length of the CDR3 is 13 residues. CDR3 in amino acids: CASSSTGNQPQHF. The CDR3 DNA follows: TGTGCCAGCAGCTCGACAGGGAATCAGCCCCAGCATTTT.

The rearrangement uses TRBV6-5 and TRBJ1-2, with 12 bases fitting TRBD1. CDR1 is MNHEY, CDR2 SVGAGI, per germline. After removal of 8 bases from V and 4 bases from J, the junction contained 8 bases not matched to a gene. This CDR3 spans 15 amino acids. The CDR3 nucleotides read TGTGCCAGCCGGGGACAGGGGGCGGGACCCTATGGCTACACCTTC. Translating gives CASRGQGAGPYGYTF.